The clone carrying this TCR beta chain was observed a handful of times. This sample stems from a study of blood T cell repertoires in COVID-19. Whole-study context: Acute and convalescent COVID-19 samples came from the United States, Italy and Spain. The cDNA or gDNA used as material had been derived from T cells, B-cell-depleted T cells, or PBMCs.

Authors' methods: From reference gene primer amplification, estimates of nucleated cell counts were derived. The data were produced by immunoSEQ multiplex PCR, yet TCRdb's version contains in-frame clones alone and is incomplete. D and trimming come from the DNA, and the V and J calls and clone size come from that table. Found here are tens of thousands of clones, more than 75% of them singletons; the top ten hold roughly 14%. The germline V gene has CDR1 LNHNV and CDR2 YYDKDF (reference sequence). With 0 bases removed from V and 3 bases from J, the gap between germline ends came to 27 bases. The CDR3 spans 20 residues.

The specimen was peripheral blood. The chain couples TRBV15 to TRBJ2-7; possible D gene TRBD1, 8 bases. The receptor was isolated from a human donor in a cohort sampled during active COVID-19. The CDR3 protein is CATSRDHWGQALRGGYEQYF. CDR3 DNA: TGTGCCACCAGCAGAGACCATTGGGGACAGGCACTTCGCGGGGGCTACGAGCAGTACTTC.